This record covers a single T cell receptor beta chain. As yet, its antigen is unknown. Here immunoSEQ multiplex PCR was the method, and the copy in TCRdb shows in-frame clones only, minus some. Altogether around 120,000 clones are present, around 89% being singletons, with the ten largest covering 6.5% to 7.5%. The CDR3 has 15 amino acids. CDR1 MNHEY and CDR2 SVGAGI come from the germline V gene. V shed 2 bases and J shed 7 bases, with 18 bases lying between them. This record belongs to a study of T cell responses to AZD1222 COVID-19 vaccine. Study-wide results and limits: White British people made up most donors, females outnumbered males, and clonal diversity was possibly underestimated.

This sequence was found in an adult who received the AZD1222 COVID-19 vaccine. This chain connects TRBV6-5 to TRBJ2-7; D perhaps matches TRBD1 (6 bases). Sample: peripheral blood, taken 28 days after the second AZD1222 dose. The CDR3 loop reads CASSYGRGPFREQYF. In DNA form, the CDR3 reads TGTGCCAGCAGTTACGGCAGGGGCCCCTTCAGGGAGCAGTACTTC.